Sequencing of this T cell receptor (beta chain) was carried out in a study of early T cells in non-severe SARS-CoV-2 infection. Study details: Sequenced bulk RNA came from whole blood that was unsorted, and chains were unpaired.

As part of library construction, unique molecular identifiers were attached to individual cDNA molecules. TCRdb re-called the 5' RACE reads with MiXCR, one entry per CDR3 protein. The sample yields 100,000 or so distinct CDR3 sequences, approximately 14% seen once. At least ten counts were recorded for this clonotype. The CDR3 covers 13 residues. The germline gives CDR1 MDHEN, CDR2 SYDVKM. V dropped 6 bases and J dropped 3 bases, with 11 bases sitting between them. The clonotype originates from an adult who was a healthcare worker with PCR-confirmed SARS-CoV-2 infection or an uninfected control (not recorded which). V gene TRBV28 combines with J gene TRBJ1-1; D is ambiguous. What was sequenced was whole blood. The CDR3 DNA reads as TGTGCCAGCAGCCAACTTCAAGACACTGAAGCTTTCTTT. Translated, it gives CASSQLQDTEAFF.